This T cell receptor (beta chain) stems from a study of blood T cell repertoires in COVID-19. Study information: PBMCs, B-cell-depleted T cells, or T cells were the source of the cDNA or gDNA that made up the material.

The CDR3 length is 15 residues. Trimming stripped 2 bases from V and 3 bases from J, with 13 bases between. Germline CDR1 reads LNHDA; CDR2 reads SQIVND (reference sequence). This clone was recorded only once. As originally analysed: It was from reference gene primer amplification that nucleated cell counts were estimated. Sequencing was performed with immunoSEQ multiplex PCR; in TCRdb, only in-frame clones are kept and a portion is missing. V and J calls and clone size are as listed in that table; D and trimming were resolved from the DNA. The sample holds 200,000 to 300,000 clones, around 89% seen once.

The sequencing input was PBMCs or T cells enriched from blood (not recorded which). The chain couples TRBV19 to TRBJ1-2; D might be TRBD1 (5 bases). The sequence was collected from a man in his forties who had recovered from COVID-19. Here the CDR3 DNA reads TGTGCCAGTAGTATAACCGGGCAGGGCCACTATGGCTACACCTTC. Amino acid sequence: CASSITGQGHYGYTF.